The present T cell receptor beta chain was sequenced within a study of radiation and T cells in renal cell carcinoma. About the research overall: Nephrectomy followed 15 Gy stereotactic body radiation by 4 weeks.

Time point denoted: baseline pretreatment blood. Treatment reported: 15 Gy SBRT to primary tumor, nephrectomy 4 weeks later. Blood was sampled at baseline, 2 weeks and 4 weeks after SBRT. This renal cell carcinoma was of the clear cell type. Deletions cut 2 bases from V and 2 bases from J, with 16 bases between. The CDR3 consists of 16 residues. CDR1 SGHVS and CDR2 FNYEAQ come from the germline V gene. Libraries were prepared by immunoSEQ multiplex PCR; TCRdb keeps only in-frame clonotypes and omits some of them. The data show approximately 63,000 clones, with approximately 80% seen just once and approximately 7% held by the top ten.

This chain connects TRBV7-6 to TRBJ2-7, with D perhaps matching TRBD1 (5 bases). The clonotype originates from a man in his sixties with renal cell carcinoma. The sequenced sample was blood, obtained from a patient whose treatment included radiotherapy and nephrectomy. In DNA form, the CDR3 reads TGTGCCAGCAGCTTAATGCGAAGCCAGGGCCCCTACGAGCAGTACGTC. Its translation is CASSLMRSQGPYEQYV.